This TCR beta chain was profiled in a study of blood T cell repertoires in COVID-19. Trimming cost V 8 bases and J 11 bases; bases outside gene matches: 18. This CDR3 has 15 amino acids. The germline CDR1 and CDR2 sequences are SGHDT and YYEEEE. The method was immunoSEQ multiplex PCR; TCRdb's version includes in-frame clones alone and lacks a portion of them. The table has 130,000 or so clones, roughly 90% seen once. Material for sequencing was peripheral blood. The gene calls are TRBV5-6 and TRBJ1-1, with TRBD1 matching 10 bases. This TCR came from a man aged 70-80 years with active COVID-19. The CDR3 region is CASQLLGTGAGEAFF. CDR3 bases: TGTGCCAGTCAGCTTTTAGGGACAGGGGCCGGGGAGGCTTTCTTT.